The 2 T cell receptor beta chains in this list originate from one sample, sequenced in a study of lymphopenia after photon versus proton radiotherapy (dated by TCRdb to between 2019 and 2020). Library preparation employed the immunoSEQ multiplex PCR assay. TCRdb's version of the immuneACCESS table is confined to in-frame rearrangements and falls short of the full clone set. An unresolved V gene accounts for under half of the shortfall where checked; the remainder is of unknown origin. Across this sample there are approximately 50,000 clones, with around 82% seen only once. The top ten constitute roughly 27% of the sample. The input for sequencing was peripheral blood, taken from a patient treated with photon-based radiotherapy. These receptors were collected from a man in his fifties or sixties with gastric cancer.

This chain joins TRBV6-5 and TRBJ2-7; a possible D gene is TRBD2 (5 bases). The CDR3 contains 15 residues. Trimming left V 0 bases short and J 4 bases short, with 13 bases between. Per germline, CDR1 MNHEY and CDR2 SVGAGI. The CDR3 region has the DNA TGTGCCAGCAGTTACTCGGAGGAGCTCAGTTACGAGCAGTACTTC. Encoded protein: CASSYSEELSYEQYF.

This clone occurred a few times. The chain recombines TRBV5-5 with TRBJ2-1, with 7 nucleotides matching TRBD2. This CDR3 has 17 residues. Germline V gives CDR1 SGHKS, CDR2 YYEKEE (reference sequence). V was clipped by 4 bases and J by 2 bases; unmatched bases: 12. The CDR3, as DNA: TGTGCCAGCAGCCCCCCCTGGGCCGGGAGGACCTACAATGAGCAGTTCTTC. Translating it yields CASSPPWAGRTYNEQFF.